Here is one T cell receptor (beta chain) with its context. Antigen specificity is unknown. The data were obtained in a study of T cell repertoires in cytomegalovirus infection. Whole-study context: Evidence of both CMV infection and a matching HLA type came from public TCR beta signatures.

The CDR3 contains 14 residues. J was trimmed by 14 bases and V by 6 bases; bases with no gene match: 18. Germline V lookup: CDR1 DFQATT, CDR2 SNEGSKA (reference sequence). The study's findings and limits: In two of eight donors, the top clonotype was HLA-C-restricted CMV-specific. Summed frequency of shared TCR beta families picked out CMV carriers who also had the relevant HLA.

TCRdb reprocessed the reads via MiXCR and lists one record per CDR3 protein. The data show approximately 70,000 distinct CDR3 sequences, 20% to 25% seen once. The rearrangement joins TRBV20-1 to TRBJ2-1; 8 bases are a match to TRBD2. The source is a human donor in good health (CMV status not recorded). Some clones in this sample may be carry-over from other donors' samples. Sequenced sample: PBMCs, sequenced either directly or after in vitro stimulation (not recorded which). CDR3 loop: CSALLSTGGVEKFF. CDR3 nucleotide sequence: TGCAGTGCCCTACTTAGTACCGGGGGGGTGGAGAAGTTCTTC.